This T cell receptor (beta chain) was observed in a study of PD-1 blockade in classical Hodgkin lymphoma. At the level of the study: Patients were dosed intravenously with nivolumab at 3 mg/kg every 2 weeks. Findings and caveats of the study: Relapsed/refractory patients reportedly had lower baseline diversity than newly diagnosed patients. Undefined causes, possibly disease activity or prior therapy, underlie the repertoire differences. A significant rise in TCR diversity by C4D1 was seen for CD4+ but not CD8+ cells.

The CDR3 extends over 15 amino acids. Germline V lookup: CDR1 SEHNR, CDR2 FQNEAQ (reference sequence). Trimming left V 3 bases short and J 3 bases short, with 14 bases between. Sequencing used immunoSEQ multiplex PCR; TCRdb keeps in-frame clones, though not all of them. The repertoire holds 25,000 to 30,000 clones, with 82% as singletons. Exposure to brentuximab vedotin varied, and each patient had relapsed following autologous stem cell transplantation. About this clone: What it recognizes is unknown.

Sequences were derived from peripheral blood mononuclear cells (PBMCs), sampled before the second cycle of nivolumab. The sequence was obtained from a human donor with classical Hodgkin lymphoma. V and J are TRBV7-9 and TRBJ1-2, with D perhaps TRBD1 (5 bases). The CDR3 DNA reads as TGTGCCAGCAGCTTTGTTGGGGGGATTGACTATGGCTACACCTTC. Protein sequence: CASSFVGGIDYGYTF. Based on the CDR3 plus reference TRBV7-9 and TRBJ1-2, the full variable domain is DTGVSQNPRHKITKRGQNVTFRCDPISEHNRLYWYRQTLGQGPEFLTYFQNEAQLEKSRLLSDRFSAERPKGSFSTLEIQRTEQGDSAMYLCASSFVGGIDYGYTFGSGTRLTVV.